What follows are 18 T cell receptor beta chains derived from one specimen sequenced in a study of spatial heterogeneity in lung cancer. Broader study findings: Tumors with more nonsynonymous mutations had more expanded intratumoral alpha and beta TCRs.

These receptors' targets are unknown. Time point noted: sample taken at primary tumor resection. MiXCR was run by TCRdb on the 5' RACE reads, yielding one entry per CDR3 protein. The sample has over 10,000 distinct CDR3 sequences, 4% to 6% seen once; the top ten hold about 34%. The specimen was lung tumor tissue, collected at surgery. The receptors shown here come from a male donor with early-stage non-small cell lung cancer.

This clonotype was observed many times. The rearrangement joins TRBV20-1 to TRBJ1-2; 12 bases are shared with TRBD1. Per germline, CDR1 DFQATT and CDR2 SNEGSKA (reference sequence). Unmatched junction bases numbered 6, after V lost 1 base and J lost 6 bases. This CDR3 region has 15 residues. DNA of the CDR3: TGCAGTGCTAGAGCCTCCGGGACAGGGGGCAATGGCTACACCTTC. Translated, it gives CSARASGTGGNGYTF.

Many counts were recorded for this clonotype. The chain has TRBV6-5 and TRBJ2-7; a weak D match, TRBD1 (6 bases). The germline V gene has CDR1 MNHEY and CDR2 SVGAGI. The CDR3 is 15 residues long. V was shortened by 0 bases and J by 2 bases, with 11 bases between the two germline ends. CDR3 amino acids: CASSYSPGDPYEQYF. CDR3 in DNA: TGTGCCAGCAGTTACTCACCAGGGGATCCCTACGAGCAGTACTTC.

This clonotype was detected many times. This chain connects TRBV12-3 or TRBV12-4 to TRBJ1-5; no definite D call. The CDR3 has 13 amino acids. V was shortened by 4 bases and J by 6 bases, with 10 bases between the two germline ends. The CDR3 nucleotides read TGTGCCAGCAGTTCCCAGGAAATTCAGCCCCAGCATTTT. Encoded protein: CASSSQEIQPQHF.

The table lists this clonotype with many counts. This chain connects TRBV7-2 to TRBJ1-2, with TRBD1 as a possible D gene (5 bases). Germline lookup yields CDR1 SGHTA and CDR2 FQGNSA. The ends were cut back, 6 bases at V and 8 bases at J, with 13 bases in the middle. The CDR3 is 12 amino acids. CDR3 loop: CASRMGRRGYTF. The CDR3 DNA reads as TGTGCCAGCAGGATGGGACGACGCGGCTACACCTTC.

The sample holds many counts of this clonotype. This chain links TRBV12-3 or TRBV12-4 with TRBJ2-3; 10 bases agree with TRBD1. V was pared by 6 bases and J by 4 bases, with 1 base of the junction left unmatched. The CDR3 contains 13 residues. CDR3 protein: CASSGQGADTQYF. The CDR3 DNA sequence: TGTGCCAGCAGCGGACAGGGGGCAGATACGCAGTATTTT.

There are many counts of this clonotype. The rearrangement joins TRBV5-1 to TRBJ1-4; no firm D call. The CDR3 contains 15 residues. Trimming pared 2 bases from V and 8 bases from J, leaving 16 bases between. The germline gives CDR1 SGHRS, CDR2 YFSETQ. The CDR3 sequence is CASSFTPGREEKLFF. DNA for the CDR3: TGCGCCAGCAGCTTCACCCCCGGGAGAGAAGAAAAACTGTTTTTT.

In its sample, this clonotype was seen many times. The CDR3 here is CASSLIAGGPGEQFF. The CDR3, as DNA: TGTGCCAGCAGTTTAATAGCGGGAGGGCCCGGTGAGCAGTTCTTC. J is TRBJ2-1 and V is TRBV27; 11 bases match TRBD2. The germline CDR1 and CDR2 sequences are MNHEY and SMNVEV (reference sequence). V lost 2 bases and J lost 9; bases outside the gene matches: 6. The CDR3 covers 15 residues.

This clonotype was detected ten times or more. The J gene is TRBJ2-1, the V gene TRBV4-1, with D uncertain. CDR3 length: 15 residues. Germline V gene sequence: CDR1 MGHRA, CDR2 YSYEKL. V lost 0 bases and J 1 base, leaving 7 bases between the germline ends. As DNA, the CDR3 is TGCGCCAGCAGCCAAGAGGGTCGATCCTACAATGAGCAGTTCTTC. This gives the protein CASSQEGRSYNEQFF.

This clonotype was detected ten times or more. J is TRBJ1-4 and V is TRBV10-3, with TRBD1 as a possible D gene (5 bases). The CDR3 consists of 14 residues. The V end was cut by 0 bases, the J end by 7 bases, with 9 bases between. Germline V gene sequence: CDR1 ENHRY, CDR2 SYGVKD. The CDR3 region is CAISESGRLEKLFF. The DNA for the CDR3 is TGTGCCATCAGTGAGTCGGGGCGGCTTGAAAAACTGTTTTTT.

This clonotype was detected a few times. The chain has TRBV6-1 and TRBJ2-7, with 7 bases aligning to TRBD1. The V gene's germline CDR1 is MNHNS and CDR2 SASEGT. V shed 1 base, J shed 3 bases, and the junction held 0 bases outside the gene matches. This CDR3 is 13 amino acids long. The CDR3 coding sequence is TGTGCCAGCAGTGAAGGGGACAGCTACGAGCAGTACTTC. Encoded protein: CASSEGDSYEQYF.

This clonotype was recorded at least ten times. J is TRBJ2-3 and V is TRBV12-3 or TRBV12-4; 13 positions match TRBD2. J was trimmed by 3 bases and V by 8 bases; bases with no gene match: 14. This CDR3 region has 18 residues. The CDR3 region has the DNA TGTGCCAGCTACAGGGAGCCATGGACTAGCGGGGGTACAGATACGCAGTATTTT. As protein: CASYREPWTSGGTDTQYF.

This clonotype came up many times. CDR3 sequence (DNA): TGTGCCAGCAGCTTGGGACTAGCGGGGGGTTACACCGGGGAGCTGTTTTTT. As protein: CASSLGLAGGYTGELFF. This chain connects TRBV5-4 to TRBJ2-2; 13 bases map to TRBD2. The CDR3 covers 17 residues. V dropped 0 bases and J dropped 3; count of bases not matched to a gene: 2. Looked up from germline, CDR1 is SGHNT and CDR2 is YYREEE (reference sequence).

This clonotype is classed as medium-sized. In DNA form, the CDR3 reads TGTGCCAGCAGCCAAGTGGGACCGGGCACAGATACGCAGTATTTT. Protein product: CASSQVGPGTDTQYF. The chain carries TRBV3-1 and TRBJ2-3; D possibly uses TRBD1 or TRBD2 (5 bases each). Trimming stripped 1 base from V and 1 base from J, with 9 bases between. CDR3 length equals 15 residues. In germline, CDR1 is LGHDT, CDR2 YNNKEL (reference sequence).

This clonotype came up many times. V and J are TRBV4-1 and TRBJ1-4; D is unresolved. The V gene's germline CDR1 is MGHRA and CDR2 YSYEKL. Trimming left V 3 bases short and J 8 bases short, with 19 bases between. This CDR3 is 16 amino acids long. CDR3: CASSHGFLSEWEKLFF. CDR3 nucleotide sequence: TGCGCCAGCAGCCATGGGTTTCTGTCGGAATGGGAAAAACTGTTTTTT.

This clonotype was observed many times. This chain joins TRBV5-5 and TRBJ2-7; TRBD2 matches 9 bases. The CDR3 spans 16 residues. J gave up 0 bases and V 0 bases, and 4 bases lay outside the gene matches. Looked up from germline, CDR1 is SGHKS and CDR2 is YYEKEE (reference sequence). In nucleotides, the CDR3 is TGTGCCAGCAGCTTGGTTCTAGCGGGGAGCTCCTACGAGCAGTACGTC. The encoded protein is CASSLVLAGSSYEQYV.

Many counts were recorded for this clonotype. Here the CDR3 reads CASSGLAAYEQYF. CDR3 bases: TGTGCCAGCAGTGGACTTGCAGCCTACGAGCAGTACTTC. The chain couples TRBV2 to TRBJ2-7, with D unclear. In germline, CDR1 is SNHLY, CDR2 FYNNEI. The CDR3 is made up of 13 amino acids. Trimming stripped 4 bases from V and 2 bases from J, with 9 bases between.

This clonotype was found many times. This sequence joins TRBV6-2 or TRBV6-3 and TRBJ2-7, with TRBD2 matching 7 bases. Trimming removed 2 bases from V and 3 bases from J; junction bases left unmatched: 4. The germline CDR1 and CDR2 sequences are MNHEY and SVGEGT. The CDR3 has 14 residues. CDR3 protein: CASSYPGLGYEQYF. The CDR3 DNA reads TGTGCCAGCAGTTACCCCGGACTAGGCTACGAGCAGTACTTC.

This clonotype was detected ten times or more. The V gene is TRBV24-1, the J gene TRBJ2-1; TRBD2 matches 9 bases. V shed 5 bases, J shed 3 bases, and the junction held 16 bases outside the gene matches. Germline values: CDR1 KGHDR, CDR2 SFDVKD. The CDR3 runs to 19 residues. This CDR3 reads CATSGDPSQTSGNYNEQFF. The CDR3 nucleotides are TGTGCCACCAGTGGGGACCCTAGCCAGACTAGCGGCAACTACAATGAGCAGTTCTTC.